This TCR beta chain emerged from a study of blood T cell repertoires in COVID-19. Study-level information: Samples taken during acute and convalescent COVID-19 were collected in the United States, Italy and Spain. The cDNA or gDNA used as material had been derived from T cells, B-cell-depleted T cells, or PBMCs.

This clone came up once. This CDR3 spans 15 amino acids. Germline V gene lookup returns CDR1 MDHEN and CDR2 SYDVKM. The V gene end was trimmed by 4 bases and the J gene end by 4 bases; junction bases not matched to a gene: 10. The authors' processing: Estimates of nucleated cell counts were drawn from the amplification of reference gene primers. Clones were sequenced by immunoSEQ multiplex PCR, and TCRdb holds only the in-frame ones, with some missing. V, J and clone size reflect that table, while D and trimming were determined from the DNA. The sample shows tens of thousands of clones, about 90% of them seen only once.

The sample taken for sequencing was peripheral blood. The rearrangement links TRBV28 to TRBJ2-7; TRBD2 matches 7 bases. The sequence derives from a woman aged 50 to 65 in a cohort sampled during active COVID-19. The CDR3 loop is CASSYERDLSYEQYF. The CDR3 region has the DNA TGTGCCAGCAGTTACGAGCGGGACCTTTCTTACGAGCAGTACTTC.